The 10 T cell receptor beta chains listed next were all sequenced from one sample in a study of control samples from healthy donors and cancer patients. The protocol was immunoSEQ multiplex PCR, while the TCRdb copy is restricted to in-frame clones and leaves out a portion. The table records about 150,000 clones, more than 85% of them present only once. Sequencing input: blood. These receptors were obtained from a man aged 18 to 29 in good health.

The chain couples TRBV10-2 to TRBJ2-6; D unclear. This CDR3 comprises 19 residues. The V end was cut by 2 bases, the J end by 0 bases, with 17 bases between. The V gene's germline CDR1 is WSHSY and CDR2 SAAADI. CDR3 nucleotide sequence: TGCGCCAGCAGTGAGGACCCCGGTCGGTCACTCTCTGGGGCCAACGTCCTGACTTTC. Encoded protein: CASSEDPGRSLSGANVLTF.

The chain combines TRBV30 with TRBJ1-3; D unresolved. The CDR3 sequence is 15 residues long. Trimming cost V 2 bases and J 4 bases, with 15 bases left between them. The V gene's germline CDR1 is GTSNPN and CDR2 SVGIG (reference sequence). The CDR3 region has the DNA TGTGCCTGGAGTCCCGCCTTAGGATTCGGAAACACCATATATTTT. Translating gives CAWSPALGFGNTIYF.

The chain combines TRBV6-5 with TRBJ2-7, with 8 bases matching TRBD2. CDR1 MNHEY and CDR2 SVGAGI come from the germline V gene. The CDR3 is 13 amino acids. Germline trimming cut 6 bases from V and 5 bases from J; bases unmatched to any gene: 6. CDR3 sequence (DNA): TGTGCCAGCAGCCGAGCGGGAGTGAACGAGCAGTACTTC. It translates to CASSRAGVNEQYF.

The rearrangement uses TRBV10-3 and TRBJ2-7; 7 bases are shared with TRBD2. The CDR3 is made up of 11 amino acids. V dropped 10 bases and J dropped 4; count of bases not matched to a gene: 4. Germline lookup yields CDR1 ENHRY and CDR2 SYGVKD. The CDR3 is CATLAAYEQYF. In DNA form, the CDR3 reads TGTGCCACTCTAGCGGCATACGAGCAGTACTTC.

The chain combines TRBV3-1 (or the pseudogene TRBV3-2) with TRBJ2-2, with D tentatively TRBD2 (5 bases). Trimming took off 0 bases at V and 5 bases at J, with 10 bases between the two ends. CDR3 length: 15 amino acids. Germline V gene lookup returns CDR1 LGHDT and CDR2 YNNKEL (reference sequence). The CDR3 DNA sequence: TGTGCCAGCAGCCAAGAACTAGTATGGACCGGGGAGCTGTTTTTT. Encoded protein: CASSQELVWTGELFF.

The chain couples TRBV5-4 to TRBJ2-5, with TRBD1 matching 9 bases. This CDR3 spans 14 amino acids. Trimming took 4 bases from V and 4 from J; bases not matched to a gene: 5. Germline V gives CDR1 SGHNT, CDR2 YYREEE (reference sequence). The CDR3, as DNA: TGTGCCAGCAGCCCCGGGACAGGGATAGAGACCCAGTACTTC. Translation gives CASSPGTGIETQYF.

J is TRBJ1-1 and V is TRBV19; D is unclear. Between the trimmed V and J ends, which lost 8 bases and 1 base, there was a span of 11 bases. This CDR3 is 13 amino acids long. CDR1 is LNHDA, CDR2 SQIVND, per germline (reference sequence). The CDR3 DNA is TGTGCCAGTGGGGTGAATAAGAACACTGAAGCTTTCTTT. Protein: CASGVNKNTEAFF.

This clone has a single count. The chain links TRBV30 to TRBJ2-5; D gene unclear. V was trimmed by 0 bases and J by 4 bases, leaving 9 bases between them. The CDR3 consists of 13 residues. CDR1 GTSNPN and CDR2 SVGIG come from the germline V gene (reference sequence). This CDR3 reads CAWSVLWGETQYF. The CDR3 coding sequence is TGTGCCTGGAGTGTACTATGGGGAGAGACCCAGTACTTC.

This clone has just one count. The chain combines TRBV28 with TRBJ1-2; D gene uncertain. This CDR3 comprises 12 residues. Germline V gene data show CDR1 as MDHEN and CDR2 as SYDVKM. The V and J ends lost 3 bases and 7 bases respectively, with 9 bases between them. CDR3 protein: CASSFGVSGYTF. Here the CDR3 DNA reads TGTGCCAGCAGTTTCGGGGTCTCTGGCTACACCTTC.

This rearrangement joins TRBV27 to TRBJ1-5, with 7 bases aligning to TRBD1. The germline V gene has CDR1 MNHEY and CDR2 SMNVEV (reference sequence). V trimming: 3 bases; J trimming: 4 bases; junction bases outside the gene matches: 6. The CDR3 spans 15 residues. This CDR3 reads CASSLDHRGNQPQHF. The CDR3 bases are TGTGCCAGCAGTTTGGATCACAGGGGAAATCAGCCCCAGCATTTT.